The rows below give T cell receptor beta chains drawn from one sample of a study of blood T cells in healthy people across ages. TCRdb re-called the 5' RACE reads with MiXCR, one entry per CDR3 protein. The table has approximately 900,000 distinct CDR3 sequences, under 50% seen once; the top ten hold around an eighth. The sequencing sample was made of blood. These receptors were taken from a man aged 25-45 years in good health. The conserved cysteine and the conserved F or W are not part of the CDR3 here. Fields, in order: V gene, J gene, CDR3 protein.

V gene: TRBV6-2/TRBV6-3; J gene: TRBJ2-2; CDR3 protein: ASSRTREGTGELF
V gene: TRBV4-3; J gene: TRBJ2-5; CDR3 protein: ASSQDTERGKTQY
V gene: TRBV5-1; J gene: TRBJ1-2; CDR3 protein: ASSTTGQQNYGYT
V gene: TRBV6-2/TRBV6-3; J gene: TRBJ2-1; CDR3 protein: ASSYELAGGYSYNEQF
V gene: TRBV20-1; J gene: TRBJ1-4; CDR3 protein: SAPRAGGEKLF
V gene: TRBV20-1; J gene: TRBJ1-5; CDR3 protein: SARDRKGGGNQPQH
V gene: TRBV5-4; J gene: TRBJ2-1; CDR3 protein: ASSPSGTEGPEQF
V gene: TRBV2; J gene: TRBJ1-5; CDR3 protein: ASSGGRGVSSNQPQH
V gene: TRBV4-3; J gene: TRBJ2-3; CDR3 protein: ASSQGTKGTDTQY
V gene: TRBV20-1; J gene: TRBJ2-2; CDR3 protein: SARGPLAGLAGELF
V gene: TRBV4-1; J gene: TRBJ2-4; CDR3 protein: ASSQVRRGGFPTMEQY
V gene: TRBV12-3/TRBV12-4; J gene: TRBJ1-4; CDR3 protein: ASSPYRDREEKLF
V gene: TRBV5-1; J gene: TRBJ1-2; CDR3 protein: ASSYDRGANYGYT
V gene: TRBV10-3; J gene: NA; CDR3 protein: AIAVRERDEQY
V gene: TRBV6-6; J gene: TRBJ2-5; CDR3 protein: ASSYETQY
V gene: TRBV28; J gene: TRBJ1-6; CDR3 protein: ASSPPAGYESPLH
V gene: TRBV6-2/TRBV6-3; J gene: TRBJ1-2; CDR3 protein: ASTYFMSGPSDYGYT
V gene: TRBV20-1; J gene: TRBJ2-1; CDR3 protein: SARLGGVGNEQF
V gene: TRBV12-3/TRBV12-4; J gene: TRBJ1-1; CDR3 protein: ASSLFWTGRGTEAF
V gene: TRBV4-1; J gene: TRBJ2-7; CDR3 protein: ASSRPGQYSYEQY
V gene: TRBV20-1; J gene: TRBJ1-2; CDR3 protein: SAKPGVGYT
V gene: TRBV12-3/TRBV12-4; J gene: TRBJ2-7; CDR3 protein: ASNFLSGGWESQY
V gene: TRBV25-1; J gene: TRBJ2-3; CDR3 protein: ASSDRGGMADTQY
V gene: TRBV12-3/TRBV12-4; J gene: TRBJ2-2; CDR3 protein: ASQRTGGLTGELF
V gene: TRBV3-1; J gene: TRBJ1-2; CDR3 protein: ASSPGPTANYGYT
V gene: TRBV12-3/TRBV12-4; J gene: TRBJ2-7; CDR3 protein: ASSRVVTTTYEQY
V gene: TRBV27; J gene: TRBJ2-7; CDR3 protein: ASSSGPYYERY
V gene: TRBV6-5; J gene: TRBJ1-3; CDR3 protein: ASNDGTVGNTIY
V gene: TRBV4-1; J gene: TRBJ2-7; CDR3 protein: ASSQGTVQSYEQY
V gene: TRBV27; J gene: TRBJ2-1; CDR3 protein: ASSPRTSGGVYNEQF
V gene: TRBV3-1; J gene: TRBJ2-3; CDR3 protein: ASSQRTVTSTDTQY
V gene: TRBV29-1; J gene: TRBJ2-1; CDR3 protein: SVAAASGDYNEQF
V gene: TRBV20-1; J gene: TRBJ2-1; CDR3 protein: SAELETYNEQF
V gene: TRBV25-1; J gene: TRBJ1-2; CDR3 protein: ASSISQGTSGYT
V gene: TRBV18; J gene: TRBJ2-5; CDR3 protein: ASSRDSQETQY
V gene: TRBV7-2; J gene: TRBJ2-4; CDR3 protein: ASSPGRSGSIQY
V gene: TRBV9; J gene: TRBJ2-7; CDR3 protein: ASSVGAVPGSYEQY